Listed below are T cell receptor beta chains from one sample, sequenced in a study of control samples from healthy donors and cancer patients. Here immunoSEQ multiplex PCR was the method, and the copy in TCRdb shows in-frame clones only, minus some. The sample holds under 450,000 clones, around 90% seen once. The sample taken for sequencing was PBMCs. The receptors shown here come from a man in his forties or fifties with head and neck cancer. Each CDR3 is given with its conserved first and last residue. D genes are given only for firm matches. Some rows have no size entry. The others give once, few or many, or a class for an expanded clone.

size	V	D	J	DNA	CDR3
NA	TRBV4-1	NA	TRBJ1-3	TGCGCCAGCAGCCAAGTTGGCAGGATCTCTGGAAACACCATATATTTT	CASSQVGRISGNTIYF
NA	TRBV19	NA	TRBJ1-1	TGTGCCAGCTCTACTTGGCAAGCCTCGAACACTGAAGCTTTCTTT	CASSTWQASNTEAFF
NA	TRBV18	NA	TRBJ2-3	TGTGCCAGCTCACCAAGAGATACGCAGTATTTT	CASSPRDTQYF
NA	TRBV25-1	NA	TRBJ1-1	TGTGCCACCCGGGGGAACACTGAAGCTTTCTTT	CATRGNTEAFF
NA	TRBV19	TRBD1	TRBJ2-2	TGTGCCACCTACGGACAGGCGAACACCGGGGAGCTGTTTTTT	CATYGQANTGELFF
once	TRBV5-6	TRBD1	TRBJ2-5	TGTGCCAGCAGTTACGGGACAGATCAAGAGACCCAGTACTTC	CASSYGTDQETQYF
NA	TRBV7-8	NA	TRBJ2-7	TGTGCCAGCAGCTTAGGGGCGGGACCCTACGAGCAGTACTTC	CASSLGAGPYEQYF
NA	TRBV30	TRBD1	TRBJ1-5	TGTGCCTGGAGCCCTAGCTCGGGACAGGGCGGACAGCCCCAGCATTTT	CAWSPSSGQGGQPQHF
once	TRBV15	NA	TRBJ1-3	TGTGCCACCGGGCGAGGGGCATCTCCTGGAAACACCATATATTTT	CATGRGASPGNTIYF
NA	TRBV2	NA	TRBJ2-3	TGTGCCAGCAGTGAAAGGTCAGCCGAAAGAACAGATACGCAGTATTTT	CASSERSAERTDTQYF
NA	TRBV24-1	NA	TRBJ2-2	TGTGCCACAGCCGGAGGGACCGGGGAGCTGTTTTTT	CATAGGTGELFF
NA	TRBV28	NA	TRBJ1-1	TGTGCCAGCAGTTTGGGGGGAGAGTGGACTGAAGCTTTCTTT	CASSLGGEWTEAFF
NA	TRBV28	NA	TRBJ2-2	TGTGCCAGCAGTTTTCCTAACCCTGCATCAGGCACCGGGGAGCTGTTTTTT	CASSFPNPASGTGELFF
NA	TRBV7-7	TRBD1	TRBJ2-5	TGTGCTAGCAGCTTAGGGACAGGGATCCAAGAGACCCAGTACTTC	CASSLGTGIQETQYF
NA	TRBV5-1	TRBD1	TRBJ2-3	TGCGCCAGCAGCTTGGTTGGGACAGGGGCCCATAGCACAGATACGCAGTATTTT	CASSLVGTGAHSTDTQYF
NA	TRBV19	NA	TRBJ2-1	TGTGCCAGTAGTGGCGGGCCAGGCGCCTCCAATGGTGAGCAGTTCTTC	CASSGGPGASNGEQFF
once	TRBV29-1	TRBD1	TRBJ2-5	TGCAGCCTTACAGGGGGCGTAGGAGAGACCCAGTACTTC	CSLTGGVGETQYF